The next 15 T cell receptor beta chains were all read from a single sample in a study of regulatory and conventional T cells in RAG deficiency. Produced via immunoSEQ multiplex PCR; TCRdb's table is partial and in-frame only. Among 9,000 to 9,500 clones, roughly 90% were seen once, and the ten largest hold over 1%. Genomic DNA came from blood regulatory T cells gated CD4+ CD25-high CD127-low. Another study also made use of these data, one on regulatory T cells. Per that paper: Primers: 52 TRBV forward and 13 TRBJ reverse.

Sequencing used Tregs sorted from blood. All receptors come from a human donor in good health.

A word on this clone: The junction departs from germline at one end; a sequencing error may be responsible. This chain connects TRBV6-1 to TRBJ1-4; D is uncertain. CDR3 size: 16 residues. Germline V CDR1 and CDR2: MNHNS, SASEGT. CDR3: CASTETGGTTNEKLFF. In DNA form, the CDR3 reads TGTGCCAGCACTGAAACCGGTGGGACAACTAATGAAAAACTGTTTTTT.

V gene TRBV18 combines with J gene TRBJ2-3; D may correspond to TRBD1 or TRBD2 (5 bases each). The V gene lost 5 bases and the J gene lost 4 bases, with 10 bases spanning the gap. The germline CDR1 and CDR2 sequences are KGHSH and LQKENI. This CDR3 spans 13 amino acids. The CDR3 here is CASSGDGPDTQYF. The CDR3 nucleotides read TGTGCCAGCTCAGGGGACGGGCCAGATACGCAGTATTTT.

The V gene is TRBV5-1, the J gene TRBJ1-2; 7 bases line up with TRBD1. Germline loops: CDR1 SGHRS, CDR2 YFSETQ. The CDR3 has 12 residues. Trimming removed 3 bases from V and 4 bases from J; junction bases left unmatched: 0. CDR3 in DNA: TGCGCCAGCAGCTGGGACAGCTATGGCTACACCTTC. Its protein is CASSWDSYGYTF.

The DNA of the CDR3 is TGTGCCAGCAGTTTGTCAGCGGGGACTCACATGAACACTGAAGCTTTCTTT. It specifies CASSLSAGTHMNTEAFF. The chain uses TRBV28 and TRBJ1-1; possible D gene TRBD1, 5 bases. Trimming took 3 bases from V and 0 from J, leaving 17 bases between them. Germline loops: CDR1 MDHEN, CDR2 SYDVKM. CDR3 length: 17 amino acids.

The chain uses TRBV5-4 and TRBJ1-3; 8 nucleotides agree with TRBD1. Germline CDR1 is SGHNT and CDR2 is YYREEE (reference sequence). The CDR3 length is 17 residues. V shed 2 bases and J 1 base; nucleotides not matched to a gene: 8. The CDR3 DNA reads TGTGCCAGCAGCTTAAGACAGGGGCCCAATTCTGGAAACACCATATATTTT. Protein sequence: CASSLRQGPNSGNTIYF.

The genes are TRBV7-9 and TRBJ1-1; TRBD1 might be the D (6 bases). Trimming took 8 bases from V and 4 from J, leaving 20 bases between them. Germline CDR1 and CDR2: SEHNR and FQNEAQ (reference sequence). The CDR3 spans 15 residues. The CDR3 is CASGREGGAFTEAFF. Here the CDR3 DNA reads TGTGCCAGCGGAAGGGAGGGGGGAGCGTTCACTGAAGCTTTCTTT.

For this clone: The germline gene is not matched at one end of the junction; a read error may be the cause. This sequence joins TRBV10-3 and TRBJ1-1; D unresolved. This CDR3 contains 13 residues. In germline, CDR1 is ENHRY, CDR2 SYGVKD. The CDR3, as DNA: TGTGGCATCAGTTCGGGCAGAAACACTGAAGCTTTCTTT. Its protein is CGISSGRNTEAFF.

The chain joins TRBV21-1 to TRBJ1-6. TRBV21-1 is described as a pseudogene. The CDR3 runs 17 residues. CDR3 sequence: CASSKGGVSSPNSPLHF. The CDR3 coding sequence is TGTGCCAGCAGCAAAGGGGGGGTCAGTTCACCCAATTCACCCCTCCACTTT.

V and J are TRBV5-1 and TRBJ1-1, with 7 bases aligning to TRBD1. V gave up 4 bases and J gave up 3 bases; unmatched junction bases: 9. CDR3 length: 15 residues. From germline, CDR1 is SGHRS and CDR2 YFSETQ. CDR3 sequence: CASSTGQVEDTEAFF. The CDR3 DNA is TGCGCCAGCAGCACCGGACAGGTGGAAGACACTGAAGCTTTCTTT.

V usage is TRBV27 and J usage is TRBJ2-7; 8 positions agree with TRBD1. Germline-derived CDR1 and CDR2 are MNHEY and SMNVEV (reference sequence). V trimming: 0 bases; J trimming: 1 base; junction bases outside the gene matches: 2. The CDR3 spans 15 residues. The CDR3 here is CASSLSRGPSYEQYF. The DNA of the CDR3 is TGTGCCAGCAGTTTATCCAGGGGGCCGTCCTACGAGCAGTACTTC.

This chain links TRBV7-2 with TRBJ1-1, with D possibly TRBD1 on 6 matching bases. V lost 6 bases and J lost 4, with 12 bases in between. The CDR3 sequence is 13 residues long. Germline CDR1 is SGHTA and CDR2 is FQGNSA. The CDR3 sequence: CASRGQGTTEAFF. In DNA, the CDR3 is TGTGCCAGCAGGGGGCAGGGGACCACTGAAGCTTTCTTT.

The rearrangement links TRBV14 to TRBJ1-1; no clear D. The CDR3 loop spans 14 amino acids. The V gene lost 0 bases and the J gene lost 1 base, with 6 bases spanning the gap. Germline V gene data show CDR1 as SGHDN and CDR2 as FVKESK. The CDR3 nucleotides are TGTGCCAGCAGCCAAGATTTAGGGAACACTGAAGCTTTCTTT. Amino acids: CASSQDLGNTEAFF.

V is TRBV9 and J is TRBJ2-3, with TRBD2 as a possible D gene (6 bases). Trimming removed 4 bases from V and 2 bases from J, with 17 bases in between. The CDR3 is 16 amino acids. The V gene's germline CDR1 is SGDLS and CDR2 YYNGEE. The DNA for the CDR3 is TGTGCCAGCAGCCTGGTGGGGGGACGGTCCACAGATACGCAGTATTTT. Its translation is CASSLVGGRSTDTQYF.

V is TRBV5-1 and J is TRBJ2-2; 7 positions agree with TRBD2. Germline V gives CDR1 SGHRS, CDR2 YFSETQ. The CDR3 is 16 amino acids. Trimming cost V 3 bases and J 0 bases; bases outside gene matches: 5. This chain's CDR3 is CASSSLAAANTGELFF. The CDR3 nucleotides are TGCGCCAGCAGCTCTCTAGCGGCAGCGAACACCGGGGAGCTGTTTTTT.

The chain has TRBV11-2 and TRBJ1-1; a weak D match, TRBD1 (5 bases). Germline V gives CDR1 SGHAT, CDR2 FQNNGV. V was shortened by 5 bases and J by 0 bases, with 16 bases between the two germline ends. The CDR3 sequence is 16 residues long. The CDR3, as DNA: TGTGCCAGCAGCCTCCGCCGGGGGACGATGAACACTGAAGCTTTCTTT. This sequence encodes CASSLRRGTMNTEAFF. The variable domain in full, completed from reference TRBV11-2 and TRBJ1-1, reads EAGVAQSPRYKIIEKRQSVAFWCNPISGHATLYWYQQILGQGPKLLIQFQNNGVVDDSQLPKDRFSAERLKGVDSTLKIQPAKLEDSAVYLCASSLRRGTMNTEAFFGQGTRLTVV.